The rows below give T cell receptor beta chains drawn from one sample of a study of T-cell memory formation after mild COVID-19. TCRdb processed the 5' RACE reads anew with MiXCR; each CDR3 protein has one entry. The sample lists under 250,000 distinct CDR3 sequences, approximately 15% occurring once. The sequenced material came from PBMCs or a T cell subset sorted from them (not recorded which). These receptors were taken from an adult woman who had mild COVID-19 (a few samples of this study predate the infection). Cell type and time point are not known. CDR3s include the opening cysteine and the closing phenylalanine or tryptophan. A D gene is named only where the DNA matches it firmly. Some rows mark clone size as missing; the rest say once, few, many or name a class of expanded clone.

J gene | V gene | clone size | D gene | CDR3 DNA | CDR3 protein
TRBJ1-1 | TRBV25-1 | . | . | TGTGCCAGCGGCATAGCGGGGGGAGCTTTCTTT | CASGIAGGAFF
TRBJ2-7 | TRBV6-6 | . | . | TGTGCCAGCAGTCCATCGGACGGGGCCTACCAGCAGTACTTC | CASSPSDGAYQQYF
TRBJ1-2 | TRBV5-6 | few | . | TGTGCCAGCAGCTTTCCGGGGGGCGCTAACTATGGCTACACCTTC | CASSFPGGANYGYTF
TRBJ1-6 | TRBV20-1 | . | . | TGCAGTGCTAGAAATGTCAGGGAGGGCGAAAATTCACCCCTCCACTTT | CSARNVREGENSPLHF
TRBJ2-1 | TRBV10-3 | few | . | TGTGCCATCAGGGAGCACGGATACAATGAGCAGTTCTTC | CAIREHGYNEQFF
TRBJ2-7 | TRBV5-1 | many | . | TGCGCCAGCCCTACAGGGGAGGACTACGAGCAGTACTTC | CASPTGEDYEQYF
TRBJ1-6 | TRBV5-4 | few | TRBD1 | TGTGCCAGCAGCTCAACAGGGGGCTCTTCACCCCTCCACTTT | CASSSTGGSSPLHF
TRBJ2-2 | TRBV2 | . | . | TGTGCCAGCAAGGGGACACATGCGAACACCGGGGAGCTGTTTTTT | CASKGTHANTGELFF
TRBJ1-3 | TRBV5-5 | . | . | TGTGCCAGCAGCTTGGCGCACACCCTATCGAACTCTGGAAACACCATATATTTT | CASSLAHTLSNSGNTIYF
TRBJ2-7 | TRBV6-2/TRBV6-3 | . | TRBD2 | TGTGCCAGCAGGTCCCGGGGGGGCCTTTACGAGCAGTACTTC | CASRSRGGLYEQYF
TRBJ2-7 | TRBV5-6 | many | TRBD1 | TGTGCCAGCAGCTGGGGGACAGATACCTACGAGCAGTACTTC | CASSWGTDTYEQYF
TRBJ1-5 | TRBV20-1 | . | . | TGCAGTGCTAGAGGACAGGGCAATCAGCCCCAGCATTTT | CSARGQGNQPQHF
TRBJ2-1 | TRBV11-2 | . | TRBD2 | TGTGCCAGCAGCTGGACTAGCGGGTATTCTGAGCAGTTCTTC | CASSWTSGYSEQFF
TRBJ1-5 | TRBV27 | few | . | TGTGCCAGCAGTTTGTGGAATAGCAATCAGCCCCAGCATTTT | CASSLWNSNQPQHF
TRBJ2-1 | TRBV27 | . | . | TGTGCCAGCAGTCCACAGGGACTCAATGAGCAGTTCTTC | CASSPQGLNEQFF
TRBJ2-1 | TRBV9 | . | TRBD2 | TGTGCCAGCAGCGGATCGGGACTAGCGGGGCCCTACAATGAGCAGTTCTTC | CASSGSGLAGPYNEQFF
TRBJ2-3 | TRBV20-1 | few | . | TGCAGTGCGAGCGGACCGTCTAGCACAGATACGCAGTATTTT | CSASGPSSTDTQYF
TRBJ1-1 | TRBV27 | medium-sized | . | TGTGCCAGCAGCCTTTTACAGGGGAACACTGAAGCTTTCTTT | CASSLLQGNTEAFF
TRBJ2-3 | TRBV5-4 | . | . | TGTGCCAGCAGCTTGGCCGGGGGTGCCACTAGCACAGATACGCAGTATTTT | CASSLAGGATSTDTQYF
TRBJ2-7 | TRBV3-1 | few | . | TGTGCCAGCAGCCAAGGGTTCAGGGGAGCCTCCTACGAGCAGTACTTC | CASSQGFRGASYEQYF
TRBJ1-2 | TRBV12-3/TRBV12-4 | many | TRBD1 | TGTGCCAGCAGTCCGGGACAGGGGGCAGGTGGCTACACCTTC | CASSPGQGAGGYTF
TRBJ1-2 | TRBV2 | many | TRBD1 | TGTGCCAGCTCACAACCGGAGGGGACAGGGGGCTACACCTTC | CASSQPEGTGGYTF
TRBJ2-1 | TRBV28 | . | TRBD2 | TGTGCCAGCAGTGGGACTAGCGGGAGTAGGCCCAATGAGCAGTTCTTC | CASSGTSGSRPNEQFF
TRBJ1-2 | TRBV24-1 | . | . | TGTGCCACCACGTCGGAGGGGCATGGCTACACCTTC | CATTSEGHGYTF
TRBJ1-1 | TRBV6-5 | . | . | TGTGCCAGCAGTTACTTGGGGAACACTGAAGCTTTCTTT | CASSYLGNTEAFF
TRBJ2-4 | TRBV4-3 | many | TRBD2 | TGCGCCAGCAGCCAAGCTTCATCTTTGGCGGGAGGGGGGAACATTCAGTACTTC | CASSQASSLAGGGNIQYF
TRBJ2-7 | TRBV6-5 | . | TRBD2 | TGTGCCAGCAGGGGACTAGCGGGAGTCCCCTACGAGCAGTACTTC | CASRGLAGVPYEQYF
TRBJ2-2 | TRBV19 | few | . | TGTGCCAGTAATTTCATCGGGGCCGGGGAGCTGTTTTTT | CASNFIGAGELFF
TRBJ2-5 | TRBV5-5 | few | TRBD2 | TGTGCCAGCAGCGAAGGCAGCGGGACTAGCGGGAGTGCCCCCCGGGGAGAGACCCAGTACTTC | CASSEGSGTSGSAPRGETQYF
TRBJ1-1 | TRBV5-1 | many | . | TGCGCCAGCAGCTCCGGGGCGAACACTGAAGCTTTCTTT | CASSSGANTEAFF
TRBJ2-7 | TRBV4-1 | . | TRBD2 | TGCGCCAGCAGCCAAGATGCAGTCGAGACTAGCGGCAAATTCTCCCGCTACGAGCAGTACTTC | CASSQDAVETSGKFSRYEQYF
TRBJ2-3 | TRBV10-3 | . | TRBD2 | TGTGCCATCAGGAGAAGCGGGAGGGGTCTATCGACAGATACGCAGTATTTT | CAIRRSGRGLSTDTQYF
TRBJ1-5 | TRBV24-1 | . | . | TGTGCCACCAGTGCCGGAGACGGGGGGCGCAATCAGCCCCAGCATTTT | CATSAGDGGRNQPQHF
TRBJ2-5 | TRBV7-9 | few | . | TGTGCCAGCAGCCGCGGGGGCCGGTACCACGAGACCCAGTACTTC | CASSRGGRYHETQYF
TRBJ1-5 | TRBV6-2/TRBV6-3 | few | . | TGTGCCAGCAGACCGAAGGCATGGGATCAGCCCCAGCATTTT | CASRPKAWDQPQHF
TRBJ2-5 | TRBV29-1 | . | TRBD2 | TGCAGCGTTGGGACTAGCGGGAGTGGAGAGACCCAGTACTTC | CSVGTSGSGETQYF
TRBJ2-7 | TRBV2 | few | . | TGTGCCAGCAGTGAAGCGAACGAGCAGTACTTC | CASSEANEQYF
TRBJ2-1 | TRBV7-2 | . | . | TGTGCCAGCAGCTTAGAAGGGGATCACTACAATGAGCAGTTCTTC | CASSLEGDHYNEQFF
TRBJ2-2 | TRBV19 | few | . | TGTGCCAGTGCTCGCGGGAACACCGGGGAGCTGTTTTTT | CASARGNTGELFF
TRBJ2-3 | TRBV5-1 | . | . | TGCGCCAGCAGCATCGACGTAGATACGCAGTATTTT | CASSIDVDTQYF
TRBJ1-2 | TRBV20-1 | . | . | TGCAGTGCTGTTGAGATTCCCTATGGCTACACCTTC | CSAVEIPYGYTF
TRBJ1-1 | TRBV9 | once | . | TGTGCCAGCAGCGTAGCCCCCGGGGGACAAGACACTGAAGCTTTCTTT | CASSVAPGGQDTEAFF
TRBJ2-3 | TRBV11-2 | many | TRBD1 | TGTGCCAGCAGCTTAGTCTCCCGGACAGGGGGCAGGGCAGATACGCAGTATTTT | CASSLVSRTGGRADTQYF
TRBJ1-2 | TRBV20-1 | few | . | TGCAGTGCTAGCTTTGGCTACACCTTC | CSASFGYTF
TRBJ2-2 | TRBV12-3/TRBV12-4 | few | . | TGTGCCAGCAGCCTGAGGGCGGGCGGGGAGCTGTTTTTT | CASSLRAGGELFF
TRBJ2-7 | TRBV5-1 | few | . | TGCGCCAGCAGCTCGATCGACGGGCGCAGCTCCTACGAGCAGTACTTC | CASSSIDGRSSYEQYF